This T cell receptor beta chain was found in a study of technical replicates of blood from a handful of donors. This CDR3 contains 13 residues. Trimming pared 9 bases from V and 7 bases from J, leaving 15 bases between. The V gene's germline CDR1 is SGHVS and CDR2 FNYEAQ. Assay: immunoSEQ multiplex PCR; the TCRdb copy retains only in-frame clones and omits some. The sample gives 50,000 to 70,000 clones, around 95% of which show up once; approximately 4% is in the top ten. Sequenced sample: PBMCs. The chain employs TRBV7-6 and TRBJ2-2; possibly TRBD1 for D (5 bases). The TCR originated in a human donor in good health. Some clones in this sample may be carry-over from other donors' samples. The CDR3 here is CASRPTGIGELFF. CDR3 bases: TGTGCCAGTCGGCCTACAGGAATCGGGGAGCTGTTTTTT.